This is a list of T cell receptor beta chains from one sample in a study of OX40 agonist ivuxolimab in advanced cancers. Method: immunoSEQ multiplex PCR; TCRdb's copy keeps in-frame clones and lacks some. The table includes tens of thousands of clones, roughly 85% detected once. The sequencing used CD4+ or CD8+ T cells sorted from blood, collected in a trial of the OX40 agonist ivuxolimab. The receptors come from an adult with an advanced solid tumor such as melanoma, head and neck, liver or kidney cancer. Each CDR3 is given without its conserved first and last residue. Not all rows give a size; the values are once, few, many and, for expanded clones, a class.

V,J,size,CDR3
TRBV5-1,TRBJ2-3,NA,ASGTGSSGTDTQY
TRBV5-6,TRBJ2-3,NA,ASSSAGVDTQY
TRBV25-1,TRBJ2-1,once,AGSGRGAGVSNEQF
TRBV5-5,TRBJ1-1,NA,ASSLYFGTEAF
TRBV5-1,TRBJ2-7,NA,ASTSGGLVPYEQY
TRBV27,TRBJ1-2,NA,ASSSRTGKSNYGYT
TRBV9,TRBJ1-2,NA,ASSPLGHSNYGYT
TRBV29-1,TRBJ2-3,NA,SGGRRVPDTQY
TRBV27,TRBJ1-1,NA,ASSTRFRGLTEAF
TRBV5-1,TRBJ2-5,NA,ASYRNSVQETQY
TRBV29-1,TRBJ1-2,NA,SVIRQGGTDGYT
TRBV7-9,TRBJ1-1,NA,ASNNFGENTEAF
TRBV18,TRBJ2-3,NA,ASSPTRDSTDTQY
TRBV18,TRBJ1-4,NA,ASSLDRGREKLF
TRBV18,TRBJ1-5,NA,ASSQGAGNQPQH
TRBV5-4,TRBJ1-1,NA,ASSLGGTNTEAF
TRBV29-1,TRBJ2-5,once,SLSQGMETQY
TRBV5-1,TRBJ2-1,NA,ASSARTDYNEQF
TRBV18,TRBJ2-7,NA,ASSLSGAPTYEQY
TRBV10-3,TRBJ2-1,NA,AISTSGTYNEQF
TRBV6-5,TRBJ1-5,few,ASSYVQGHQPQH
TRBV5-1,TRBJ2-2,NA,ASSPREDGTGELF
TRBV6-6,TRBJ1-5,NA,ASSASSNQPQH
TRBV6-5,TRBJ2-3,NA,ASSYEDRGPDTQY
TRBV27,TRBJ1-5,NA,ASRNQQGAGQPQH
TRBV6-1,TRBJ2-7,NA,ASSDTSGRSYEQY
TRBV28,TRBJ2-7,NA,ASSLIRHVQY
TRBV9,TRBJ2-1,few,ASSAQGGNEQF
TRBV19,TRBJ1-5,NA,AGGMTGGNQPQH
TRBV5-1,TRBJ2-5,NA,ASSLRAGGVGETQY
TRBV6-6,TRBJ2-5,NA,ASSKGLAGDETQY
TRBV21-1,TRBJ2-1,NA,ASSNSVGATYNEQF
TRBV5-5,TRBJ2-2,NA,ASRPGPNTGELF
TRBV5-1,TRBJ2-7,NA,ASSWREGILYEQY
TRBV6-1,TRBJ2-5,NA,ATAGVQETQY
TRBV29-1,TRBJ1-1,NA,SARGGVSEAF
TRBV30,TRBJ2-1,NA,ACQTSGSHEQF
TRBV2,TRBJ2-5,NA,ASSEAETQY
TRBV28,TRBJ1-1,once,ASSFRQGVTEAF
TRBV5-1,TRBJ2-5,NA,ASSLVGTGGSETQY
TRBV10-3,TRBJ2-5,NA,AISEWKAGEQETQY
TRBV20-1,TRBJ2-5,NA,SMRKQETQY
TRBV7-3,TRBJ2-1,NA,ASSLTSGRLNEQF
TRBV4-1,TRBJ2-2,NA,ASSQVDRGGELF
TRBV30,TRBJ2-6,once,AWSVQSSGANVLT
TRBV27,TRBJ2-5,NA,ASSPYKTAYQETQY
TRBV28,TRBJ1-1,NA,ASSPGFHYTEAF
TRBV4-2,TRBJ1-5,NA,ASSQDQAGSQPQH
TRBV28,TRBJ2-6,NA,ASSLGANLGSNVLT
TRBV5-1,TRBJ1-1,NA,ASSLPGTGAHTEAF
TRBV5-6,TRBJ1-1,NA,ASSLGAGGSGTEAF
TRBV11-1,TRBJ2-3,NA,ASSLLVGRADTQY
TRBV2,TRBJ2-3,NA,ASSEVDTQY